This entry concerns a single TCR beta chain. Its antigen is currently unknown. This specimen belongs to a study of shared clonotypes between healthy human individuals. Study context: The people who gave samples were two women and a few men aged 18 to 49. Regarding the study as a whole: Estimated richness was generally greater in naive than memory subsets.

Naive-designated CD8 cells lacked CD45RO, were positively enriched for CCR7, and omitted terminally differentiated effector memory CD45RA+ cells. Everyone who donated was a Caucasian adult who lived in Nashville, Tennessee. Germline V gene data show CDR1 as LGHNA and CDR2 as YNFKEQ. The V and J ends lost 1 base and 2 bases respectively, with 8 bases between them. The CDR3 is 14 residues long. Assay used: immunoSEQ multiplex PCR; TCRdb lists only in-frame clones, some missing. Of 2 million or so clones listed, just under 95% were seen once; the top ten hold roughly 1.1%. This clonotype originated in a man aged 18 to 30 in good health. The sequenced sample was naive CD8+ T cells sorted from blood. The V call is TRBV4-2, the J call TRBJ1-2; D not resolved. CDR3 region: CASSQGSVNYGYTF. The DNA of the CDR3 is TGTGCCAGCAGCCAAGGATCGGTGAACTATGGCTACACCTTC.